This T cell receptor beta chain comes out of a study of T cell responses to AZD1222 COVID-19 vaccine. Study-wide results and limits: No repertoire was sampled before or during the peak T cell response, only after it. Just 5 to 7 AZD1222 recipients were seropositive at baseline. Donors in the cohort were predominantly white British and more often female, and clonal diversity was possibly underestimated.

As to this clone: What it binds is unknown.

The CDR3 length is 15 residues. Germline V lookup: CDR1 MNHEY, CDR2 SVGEGT. J gave up 3 bases and V 0 bases, and 5 bases lay outside the gene matches. Repertoires were generated with immunoSEQ multiplex PCR, while TCRdb's copy carries only in-frame clones and drops some. The sample yields about 180,000 clones, approximately 88% seen once. Sample: peripheral blood, taken on day 0 of AZD1222 vaccination. This chain joins TRBV6-2 or TRBV6-3 and TRBJ2-7; 7 bases match TRBD2. This TCR derives from an adult in good health. CDR3 loop: CASSYSGGRLYEQYF. The CDR3 DNA is TGTGCCAGCAGTTACTCGGGAGGGCGCCTCTACGAGCAGTACTTC.